The text below deals with one T cell receptor (beta chain). Sequencing was performed with immunoSEQ multiplex PCR; in TCRdb, only in-frame clones are kept and a portion is missing. The sample yields 65,000 to 70,000 clones, nearly 85% seen once. This entry comes from a study of OX40 agonist ivuxolimab in advanced cancers. The TCR sequence derives from an adult with an advanced solid tumor such as melanoma, head and neck, liver or kidney cancer. Sample: CD4+ or CD8+ T cells sorted from blood, taken in a trial of the OX40 agonist ivuxolimab.

The CDR3 DNA follows: TGTGCCTGGGCCTATCTCACAGGTAGAGAAAGAACTGAAGCTTTCTTT. This sequence encodes CAWAYLTGRERTEAFF. V usage is TRBV30 and J usage is TRBJ1-1; TRBD1 is a possible D gene (5 bases). Deletions cut 5 bases from V and 5 bases from J, with 24 bases between. This CDR3 contains 16 residues. Germline V CDR1 and CDR2: GTSNPN, SVGIG (reference sequence).